This T cell receptor (beta chain) is from a study of blood T cell repertoires in COVID-19. About the research overall: The United States, Italy and Spain supplied acute and convalescent COVID-19 samples.

Assay: immunoSEQ multiplex PCR; the TCRdb copy retains only in-frame clones and omits some. The sample consists of under 130,000 clones, around 76% of them appearing once. Material for sequencing was peripheral blood. This TCR derives from a woman aged 70 to 79 with acute or convalescent COVID-19.

For the CDR3, the DNA is TGTGCCAGCAGCTTGCATAGCGGGGAAAACCAAGAGACCCAGTACTTC. Translated: CASSLHSGENQETQYF. V usage is TRBV7-2 and J usage is TRBJ2-5, with TRBD2 identical over 8 bases. V trimming: 3 bases; J trimming: 0 bases; junction bases outside the gene matches: 6. Germline V gene lookup returns CDR1 SGHTA and CDR2 FQGNSA. This CDR3 contains 16 residues.